This TCR beta chain emerged from a study of cytomegalovirus exposure and HLA in healthy donors. About the research overall: Falling in the Caucasian-associated ancestry cluster were 65% to 90% of 398 genotyped donors.

PCR employed 60 Vbeta and 13 Jbeta primers. Clones were sequenced by immunoSEQ multiplex PCR, and TCRdb holds only the in-frame ones, with some missing. The sample holds 100,000 to 150,000 clones, 75% to 85% seen once. The CDR3 contains 14 residues. V was pared by 6 bases and J by 6 bases, with 15 bases between. Germline V gene data show CDR1 as LNHNV and CDR2 as YYDKDF (reference sequence). Sequenced: PBMCs. The source of this sequence is a middle-aged man in good health and CMV-seronegative. The chain uses TRBV15 and TRBJ1-5; D possibly corresponds to TRBD1 (6 bases). This chain's CDR3 is CATSLTGYAQPQHF. CDR3 nucleotide sequence: TGTGCCACCAGTTTGACAGGCTATGCTCAGCCCCAGCATTTT.